These 15 T cell receptor beta chains were all obtained from the same sample, sequenced in a study of OX40 agonist ivuxolimab in advanced cancers. Assay: immunoSEQ multiplex PCR; the TCRdb copy retains only in-frame clones and omits some. The table lists 100,000 or so clones, 84% of them singletons, with 4.5% to 5.5% in the top ten. The source material was CD4+ or CD8+ T cells sorted from blood, sampled in a trial of the OX40 agonist ivuxolimab. The receptors here all came from an adult with an advanced solid tumor such as melanoma, head and neck, liver or kidney cancer.

This clone was seen a single time. V usage is TRBV14 and J usage is TRBJ2-1; D is perhaps TRBD1 (6 bases). The CDR3 covers 16 residues. Looked up from germline, CDR1 is SGHDN and CDR2 is FVKESK. Trimming pared 3 bases from V and 4 bases from J, leaving 16 bases between. The CDR3 bases are TGTGCCAGCAGCCAGGCGTTAGGGGGAAATTACAATGAGCAGTTCTTC. It specifies CASSQALGGNYNEQFF.

The V call is TRBV6-1, the J call TRBJ1-5; D remains ambiguous. Trimming cost V 7 bases and J 1 base, with 8 bases left between them. The germline V gene has CDR1 MNHNS and CDR2 SASEGT. The CDR3 spans 13 residues. The CDR3 DNA follows: TGTGCCAGCAAAGACACGAGCAATCAGCCCCAGCATTTT. Amino acid sequence: CASKDTSNQPQHF.

The chain is built from TRBV5-1 and TRBJ2-7, with D perhaps TRBD2 (8 bases). Trimming left V 0 bases short and J 2 bases short, with 18 bases between. Germline values: CDR1 SGHRS, CDR2 YFSETQ. This CDR3 has 17 residues. The CDR3 sequence is CASSLGQGFGRAYEQYF. Written as DNA, the CDR3 is TGCGCCAGCAGCTTGGGACAGGGATTCGGGAGGGCCTACGAGCAGTACTTC. Combining the CDR3 with reference TRBV5-1 and TRBJ2-7 gives the whole variable domain KAGVTQTPRYLIKTRGQQVTLSCSPISGHRSVSWYQQTPGQGLQFLFEYFSETQRNKGNFPGRFSGRQFSNSRSEMNVSTLELGDSALYLCASSLGQGFGRAYEQYFGPGTRLTVT.

The chain uses TRBV27 and TRBJ2-7; possibly TRBD1 for D (6 bases). V was trimmed by 6 bases and J by 5 bases, leaving 26 bases between them. Germline assignment: CDR1 MNHEY and CDR2 SMNVEV (reference sequence). This CDR3 spans 17 amino acids. The CDR3 region has the DNA TGTGCCAGCAGCTCCTCGACAGGTTCGCAGTTCTCGGACGAGCAGTACTTC. Its translation: CASSSSTGSQFSDEQYF.

The chain is built from TRBV19 and TRBJ1-3; D uncertain. CDR3 length: 15 residues. The germline gives CDR1 LNHDA, CDR2 SQIVND (reference sequence). Trimming took 7 bases from V and 0 from J, leaving 13 bases between them. CDR3 protein: CASKSQPPSGNTIYF. CDR3 in DNA: TGTGCCAGTAAATCCCAGCCACCCTCTGGAAACACCATATATTTT. The whole variable domain, remainder taken from reference TRBV19 and TRBJ1-3, is DGGITQSPKYLFRKEGQNVTLSCEQNLNHDAMYWYRQDPGQGLRLIYYSQIVNDFQKGDIAEGYSVSREKKESFPLTVTSAQKNPTAFYLCASKSQPPSGNTIYFGEGSWLTVV.

This chain connects TRBV18 to TRBJ2-7, with D maybe TRBD1 (5 bases). V was cut by 1 base and J by 0 bases, with 13 bases left in between. From germline, CDR1 is KGHSH and CDR2 LQKENI. The CDR3 is 16 residues long. The DNA of the CDR3 is TGTGCCAGCTCACCACTCTACAGGAGAAACTCCTACGAGCAGTACTTC. It specifies CASSPLYRRNSYEQYF.

The chain carries TRBV9 and TRBJ1-5; D is uncertain. CDR3 length equals 14 residues. Trimming stripped 0 bases from V and 0 bases from J, with 4 bases between. Germline V gene lookup returns CDR1 SGDLS and CDR2 YYNGEE. CDR3 sequence (DNA): TGTGCCAGCAGCGTAGGGATTAGCAATCAGCCCCAGCATTTT. Amino acid sequence: CASSVGISNQPQHF.

This clone has just one count. This sequence joins TRBV6-5 and TRBJ1-1; D is unresolved. The V and J ends lost 0 bases and 2 bases respectively, with 10 bases between them. From germline, CDR1 is MNHEY and CDR2 SVGAGI. The CDR3 extends over 15 amino acids. CDR3 nucleotide sequence: TGTGCCAGCAGTTACTCGAGCCTCCCCAACACTGAAGCTTTCTTT. Translated, it gives CASSYSSLPNTEAFF.

This clone has only one observation. The chain carries TRBV25-1 and TRBJ2-7, with 9 bases that match TRBD1. Germline V CDR1 and CDR2: MGHDK, SYGVNS. There are 16 residues in the CDR3. V was pared by 1 base and J by 5 bases, with 9 bases of the junction left unmatched. The CDR3 nucleotides are TGTGCCAGCAGTGAATTAGGGTTACAGGGGGCCCACGAGCAGTACTTC. Protein product: CASSELGLQGAHEQYF.

The chain uses TRBV19 and TRBJ1-1; perhaps TRBD1 as D (6 bases). Germline values: CDR1 LNHDA, CDR2 SQIVND (reference sequence). The CDR3 runs 14 residues. The V end lost 3 bases, the J end lost 4 bases, and 12 bases lay between the germline ends. The CDR3 DNA follows: TGTGCCAGTAGTATGAGGTCAGGGGCCACTGAAGCTTTCTTT. Translating gives CASSMRSGATEAFF.

This clone was recorded only once. This chain links TRBV5-4 with TRBJ2-5, with 10 positions matching TRBD1. The J call is in doubt because the DNA end fits TRBJ2-7 better. Germline V gene data show CDR1 as SGHNT and CDR2 as YYREEE (reference sequence). This CDR3 is 15 amino acids long. The CDR3 sequence is CASSPGQGFAYEQYF. The CDR3 DNA follows: TGTGCCAGCAGCCCGGGACAGGGGTTCGCCTACGAGCAGTACTTC.

This rearrangement joins TRBV11-2 to TRBJ1-1, with D perhaps TRBD1 (5 bases). The CDR3 has 19 residues. Germline lookup yields CDR1 SGHAT and CDR2 FQNNGV. V lost 5 bases to trimming and J lost 4 bases, with 29 bases between them. The chain's CDR3 is CASSPPPRTRQIDFTEAFF. Here the CDR3 DNA reads TGTGCCAGCAGCCCCCCTCCCCGGACAAGGCAGATCGACTTCACTGAAGCTTTCTTT.

This chain joins TRBV4-2 and TRBJ2-7; D is ambiguous. Germline loops: CDR1 LGHNA, CDR2 YNFKEQ. Trimming shortened V by 0 bases and J by 1 base, and 10 bases separated the two germline ends. This CDR3 comprises 15 residues. The CDR3 DNA follows: TGTGCCAGCAGCCAAGAAACGTCCGGATCCTACGAGCAGTACTTC. Translation gives CASSQETSGSYEQYF.

The J gene is TRBJ2-7, the V gene TRBV29-1; tentatively, D is TRBD2 (7 bases). The V end was cut by 4 bases, the J end by 0 bases, with 16 bases between. Germline values: CDR1 SQVTM, CDR2 ANQGSEA. This CDR3 spans 15 amino acids. The CDR3 bases are TGCAGCGTTGTTCCGAGGGGGGGGAGCTCCTACGAGCAGTACTTC. Amino acids: CSVVPRGGSSYEQYF.

This clone was picked up a small number of times. This chain joins TRBV10-3 and TRBJ2-1, with TRBD1 as a possible D gene (5 bases). CDR1 is ENHRY, CDR2 SYGVKD, per germline. CDR3 size: 15 residues. V lost 6 bases, J lost 2 bases, and 14 bases lay in between. The CDR3 reads CAIRDTGSPYNEQFF. The CDR3 nucleotides are TGTGCCATCAGGGACACAGGATCACCCTACAATGAGCAGTTCTTC.